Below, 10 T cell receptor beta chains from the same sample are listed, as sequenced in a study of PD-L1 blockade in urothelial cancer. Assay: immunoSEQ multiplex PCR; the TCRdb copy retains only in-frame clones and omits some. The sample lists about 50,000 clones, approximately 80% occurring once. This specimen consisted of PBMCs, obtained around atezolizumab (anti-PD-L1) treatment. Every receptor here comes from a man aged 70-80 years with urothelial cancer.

CDR3 sequence: CASSLDGGTEYGYTF. Here the CDR3 DNA reads TGCGCCAGCAGCTTGGATGGAGGGACGGAGTATGGCTACACCTTC. V is TRBV5-1 and J is TRBJ1-2, with D perhaps matching TRBD1 (5 bases). Trimming cost V 0 bases and J 5 bases, with 14 bases left between them. The CDR3 contains 15 residues. Germline CDR1 SGHRS, CDR2 YFSETQ.

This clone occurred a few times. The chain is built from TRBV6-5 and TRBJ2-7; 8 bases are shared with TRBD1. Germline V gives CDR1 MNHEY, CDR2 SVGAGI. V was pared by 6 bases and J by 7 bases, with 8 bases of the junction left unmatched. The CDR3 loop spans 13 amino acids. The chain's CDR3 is CASSPGQALEQYF. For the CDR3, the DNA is TGTGCCAGCAGCCCGGGACAGGCCTTGGAGCAGTACTTC.

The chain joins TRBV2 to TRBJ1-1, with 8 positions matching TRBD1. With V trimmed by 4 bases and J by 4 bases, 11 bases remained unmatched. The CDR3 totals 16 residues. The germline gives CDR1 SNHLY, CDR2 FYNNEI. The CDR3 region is CASSGQGRGRSTEAFF. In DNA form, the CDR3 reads TGTGCCAGCAGTGGACAGGGGCGGGGAAGGAGCACTGAAGCTTTCTTT.

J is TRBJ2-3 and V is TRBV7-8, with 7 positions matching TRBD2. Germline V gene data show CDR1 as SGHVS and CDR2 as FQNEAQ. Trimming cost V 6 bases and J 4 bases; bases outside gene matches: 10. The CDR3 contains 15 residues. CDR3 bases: TGTGCCAGCAGTGGGGAGGGTTTTAGCCCAGATACGCAGTATTTT. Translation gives CASSGEGFSPDTQYF.

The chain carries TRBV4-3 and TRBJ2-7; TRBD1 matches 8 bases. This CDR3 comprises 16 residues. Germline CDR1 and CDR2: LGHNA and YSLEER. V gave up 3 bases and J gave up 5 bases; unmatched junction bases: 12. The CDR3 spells CASSQRYDRGFNEQYF. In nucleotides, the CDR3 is TGCGCCAGCAGCCAGCGATACGACAGGGGATTCAACGAGCAGTACTTC.

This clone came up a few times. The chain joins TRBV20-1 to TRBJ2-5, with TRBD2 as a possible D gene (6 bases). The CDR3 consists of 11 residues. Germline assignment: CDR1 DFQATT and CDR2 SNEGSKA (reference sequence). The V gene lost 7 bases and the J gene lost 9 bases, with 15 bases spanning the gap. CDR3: CSVPLGEAQYF. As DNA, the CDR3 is TGCAGTGTACCCCTAGGGGAGGCCCAGTACTTC.

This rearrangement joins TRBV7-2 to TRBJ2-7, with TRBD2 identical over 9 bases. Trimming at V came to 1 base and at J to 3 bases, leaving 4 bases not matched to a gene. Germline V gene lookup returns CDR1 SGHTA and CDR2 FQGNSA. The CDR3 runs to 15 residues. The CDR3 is CASSLGGLAVYEQYF. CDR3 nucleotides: TGTGCCAGCAGCTTAGGGGGACTAGCAGTCTACGAGCAGTACTTC.

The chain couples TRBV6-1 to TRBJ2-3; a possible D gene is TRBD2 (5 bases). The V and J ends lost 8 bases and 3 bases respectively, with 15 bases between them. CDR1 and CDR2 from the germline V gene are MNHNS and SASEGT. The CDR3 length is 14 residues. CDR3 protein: CASAAGGETDTQYF. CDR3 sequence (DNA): TGTGCCAGCGCGGCCGGAGGAGAAACAGATACGCAGTATTTT.

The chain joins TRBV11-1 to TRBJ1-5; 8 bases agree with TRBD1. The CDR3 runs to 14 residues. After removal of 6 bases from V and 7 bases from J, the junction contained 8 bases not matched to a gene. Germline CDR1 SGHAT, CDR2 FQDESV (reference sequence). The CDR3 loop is CASSRTGFGQPQHF. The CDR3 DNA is TGTGCCAGCAGTCGGACAGGGTTCGGCCAGCCCCAGCATTTT.

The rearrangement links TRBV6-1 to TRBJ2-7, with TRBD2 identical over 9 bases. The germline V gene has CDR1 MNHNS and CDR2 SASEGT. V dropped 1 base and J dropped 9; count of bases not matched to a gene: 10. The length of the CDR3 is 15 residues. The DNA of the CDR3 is TGTGCCAGCAGTGAAGAGGTAGCGGGAGTGAGTGGGCAGTACTTC. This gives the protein CASSEEVAGVSGQYF.